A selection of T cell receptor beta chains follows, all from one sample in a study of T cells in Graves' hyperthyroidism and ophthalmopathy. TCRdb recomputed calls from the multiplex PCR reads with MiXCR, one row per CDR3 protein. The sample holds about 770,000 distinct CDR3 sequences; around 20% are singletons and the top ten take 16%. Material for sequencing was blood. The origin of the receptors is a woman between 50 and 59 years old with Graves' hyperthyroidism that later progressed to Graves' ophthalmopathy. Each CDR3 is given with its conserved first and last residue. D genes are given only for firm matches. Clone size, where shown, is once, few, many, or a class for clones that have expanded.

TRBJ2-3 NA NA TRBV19 CASSIGLTTNTQYF TGTGCCAGTAGTATCGGACTTACTACGAATACGCAGTATTTT
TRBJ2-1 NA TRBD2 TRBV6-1 CASSEYVAGEQFF TGTGCCAGCAGTGAATACGTAGCGGGGGAGCAGTTCTTC
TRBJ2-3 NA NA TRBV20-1 CSAREGNSGQYWRADTQYF TGCAGTGCTAGAGAGGGAAATTCTGGGCAGTATTGGAGGGCAGATACGCAGTATTTT
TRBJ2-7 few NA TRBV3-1 CASSHPPGPSREQYF TGTGCCAGCAGCCATCCTCCGGGACCATCTCGCGAGCAGTACTTC
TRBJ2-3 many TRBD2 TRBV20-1 CSVGGGGGSRTDTQYF TGCAGTGTGGGGGGAGGCGGGGGGTCCAGGACAGATACGCAGTATTTT
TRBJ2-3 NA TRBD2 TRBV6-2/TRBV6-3 CASRGSGFSTDTQYF TGTGCCAGCAGGGGTAGCGGGTTTAGCACAGATACGCAGTATTTT
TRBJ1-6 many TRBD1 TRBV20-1 CSAPDRVGSPLHF TGCAGTGCCCCGGACAGGGTAGGGTCACCCCTCCACTTT
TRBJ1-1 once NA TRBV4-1 CASSQATESEAFF TGCGCCAGCAGCCAAGCGACGGAGTCTGAAGCTTTCTTT
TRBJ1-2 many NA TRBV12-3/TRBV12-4 CASSLALGFGKGYTF TGTGCCAGCAGTTTAGCCCTCGGGTTCGGGAAGGGCTACACCTTC
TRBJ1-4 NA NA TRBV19 CASQQNLHEKLFF TGTGCCAGCCAACAGAACCTCCATGAAAAACTGTTTTTT
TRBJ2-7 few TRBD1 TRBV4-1 CASSQGQGQVSYEQYF TGCGCCAGCAGCCAAGGACAGGGACAGGTCTCCTACGAGCAGTACTTC
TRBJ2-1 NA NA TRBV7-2 CASSFLGNNEQFF TGTGCCAGCAGCTTCCTGGGGAACAATGAGCAGTTCTTC
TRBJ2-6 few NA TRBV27 CASSLYRADSGANVLTF TGTGCCAGCAGTTTATACCGGGCAGATTCTGGGGCCAACGTCCTGACTTTC
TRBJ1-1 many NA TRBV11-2 CASTVLGGGPAEAFF TGTGCCAGCACCGTATTGGGGGGCGGCCCGGCTGAAGCTTTCTTT
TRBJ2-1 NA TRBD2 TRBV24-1 CATSDALAGVREQFF TGTGCCACCAGTGATGCACTAGCGGGGGTTCGTGAGCAGTTCTTC
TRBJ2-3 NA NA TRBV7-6 CASSSPTDTDTQYF TGTGCCAGCAGCTCCCCAACGGACACAGATACGCAGTATTTT
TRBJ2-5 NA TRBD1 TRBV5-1 CASSLRQGAPETQYF TGCGCCAGCAGCCTGCGACAGGGCGCGCCGGAGACCCAGTACTTC
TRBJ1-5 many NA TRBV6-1 CASSETSGSNQPQHF TGTGCCAGCAGTGAGACGTCAGGGAGCAATCAGCCCCAGCATTTT
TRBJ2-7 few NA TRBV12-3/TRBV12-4 CASSLEPLRIDSEQYF TGTGCCAGCAGTTTAGAGCCCCTTCGGATAGACAGCGAGCAGTACTTC
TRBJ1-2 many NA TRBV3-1 CASSHSELATGYTF TGTGCCAGCAGCCACTCTGAGTTGGCTACGGGCTACACCTTC
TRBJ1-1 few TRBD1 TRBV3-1 CASSLQGFPTTEAFF TGTGCCAGCAGCCTACAGGGGTTCCCTACCACTGAAGCTTTCTTT
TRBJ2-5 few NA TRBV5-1 CASSLYTDQETQYF TGCGCCAGCAGCTTGTACACAGACCAAGAGACCCAGTACTTC
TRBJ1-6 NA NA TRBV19 CASIKSGTYNSPLHF TGTGCCAGTATTAAGTCCGGAACCTATAATTCACCCCTCCACTTT
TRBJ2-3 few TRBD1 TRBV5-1 CASRTGGLVDTQYF TGCGCCAGCCGGACAGGGGGACTAGTTGATACGCAGTATTTT
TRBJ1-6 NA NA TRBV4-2 CASSQVAGIAYNSPLHF TGTGCCAGCAGCCAAGTTGCGGGGATTGCGTATAATTCACCCCTCCACTTT
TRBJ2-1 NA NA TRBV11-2 CASSLGRGGSYNEQFF TGTGCCAGCAGCTTAGGCAGGGGGGGGTCATACAATGAGCAGTTCTTC
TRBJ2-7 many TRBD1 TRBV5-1 CASSKGGQVHEQYF TGCGCCAGCAGCAAGGGGGGACAGGTCCACGAGCAGTACTTC
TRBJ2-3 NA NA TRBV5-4 CASSLAQSPTDTQYF TGTGCCAGCAGCTTGGCACAATCCCCCACAGATACGCAGTATTTT
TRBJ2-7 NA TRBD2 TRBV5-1 CASSVLGGGDSYEQYF TGCGCCAGCAGCGTTTTAGGCGGGGGGGACTCCTACGAGCAGTACTTC
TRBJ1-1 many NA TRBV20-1 CSARDSIITGLGMNTEAFF TGCAGTGCTAGAGATTCGATAATCACAGGGTTGGGTATGAACACTGAAGCTTTCTTT
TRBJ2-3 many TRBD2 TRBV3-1 CASSLELGLAGTDTQYF TGTGCCAGCAGCCTAGAACTGGGACTAGCGGGCACAGATACGCAGTATTTT
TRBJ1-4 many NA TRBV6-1 CASSYQGANEKLFF TGTGCCAGCAGTTATCAAGGGGCGAATGAAAAACTGTTTTTT
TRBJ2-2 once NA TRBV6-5 CASSYLSTGTTTGELFF TGTGCCAGCAGTTACCTCTCGACAGGGACTACCACCGGGGAGCTGTTTTTT
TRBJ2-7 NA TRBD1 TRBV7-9 CASSLGGTGGRYEQYF TGTGCCAGCAGCTTAGGGGGGACAGGGGGCAGGTACGAGCAGTACTTC
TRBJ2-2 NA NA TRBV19 CASSIGRIRKTGELFF TGTGCCAGTAGTATAGGCAGGATAAGAAAGACCGGGGAGCTGTTTTTT
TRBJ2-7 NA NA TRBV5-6 CASSFNTGTGSYEQYF TGTGCCAGCAGCTTTAACACTGGGACGGGATCCTACGAGCAGTACTTC
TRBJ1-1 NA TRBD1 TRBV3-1 CASSLTGMGTEAFF TGTGCCAGCAGCCTGACAGGGATGGGCACTGAAGCTTTCTTT
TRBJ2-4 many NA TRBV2 CASKRESYELDKNIQYF TGTGCCAGCAAGAGGGAATCTTACGAGTTGGACAAAAACATTCAGTACTTC
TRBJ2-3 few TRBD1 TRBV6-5 CASSYPPTGQGKSTDTQYF TGTGCCAGCAGTTACCCCCCAACGGGACAGGGGAAGAGCACAGATACGCAGTATTTT
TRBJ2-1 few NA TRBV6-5 CASSYRVSADNEQFF TGTGCCAGCAGTTACCGGGTCTCCGCTGATAATGAGCAGTTCTTC
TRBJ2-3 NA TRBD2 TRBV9 CASSVEGASGGRTDTQYF TGTGCCAGCAGCGTCGAGGGGGCTAGCGGGGGGCGCACAGATACGCAGTATTTT
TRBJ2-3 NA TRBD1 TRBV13 CASRDQGATVTDTQYF TGTGCCAGCAGGGACCAGGGGGCTACAGTCACAGATACGCAGTATTTT
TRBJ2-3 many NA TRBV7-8 CASSLAGEDTQYF TGTGCCAGCAGCTTAGCCGGGGAAGATACGCAGTATTTT
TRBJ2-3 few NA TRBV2 CASRRDTHTDTQYF TGTGCCAGCAGGCGGGACACCCACACAGATACGCAGTATTTT
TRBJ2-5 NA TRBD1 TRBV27 CASGQGLIETQYF TGTGCCAGCGGACAGGGGTTGATCGAGACCCAGTACTTC
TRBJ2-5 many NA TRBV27 CASSLSSGLLETQYF TGTGCCAGCAGTTTATCGTCGGGGCTGCTGGAGACCCAGTACTTC
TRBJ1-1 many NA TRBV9 CASSVVGGNTEAFF TGTGCCAGCAGCGTAGTGGGGGGAAACACTGAAGCTTTCTTT
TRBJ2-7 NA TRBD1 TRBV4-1 CASSQEPGQTYEQYF TGCGCCAGCAGCCAAGAACCGGGACAGACCTACGAGCAGTACTTC
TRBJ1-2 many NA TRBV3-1 CASSPTGPPRNYGYTF TGTGCCAGCAGCCCTACGGGACCACCACGCAACTATGGCTACACCTTC
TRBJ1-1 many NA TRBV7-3 CASSGKADTEAFF TGTGCCAGCAGCGGAAAGGCGGACACTGAAGCTTTCTTT
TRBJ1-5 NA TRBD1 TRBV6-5 CASSSDRASQPQHF TGTGCCAGCAGTTCGGACAGGGCCAGCCAGCCCCAGCATTTT
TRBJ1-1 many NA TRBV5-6 CASSEPQENTEAFF TGTGCCAGCAGCGAACCTCAGGAAAACACTGAAGCTTTCTTT